This T cell receptor (beta chain) emerged from a study of cytomegalovirus exposure and HLA in healthy donors. Concerning this clone: Distinct nucleotide sequences in the sample also encode this CDR3.

There are 12 residues in the CDR3. V was clipped by 4 bases and J by 2 bases, with 5 bases between them. Germline V gives CDR1 MDHEN, CDR2 SYDVKM. The PCR ran on 60 Vbeta and 13 Jbeta primers. Assay: immunoSEQ multiplex PCR; the TCRdb copy retains only in-frame clones and omits some. The table records 130,000 to 150,000 clones, roughly 75% of them present only once. The sequence derives from a female donor in good health and CMV-seronegative. V and J are TRBV28 and TRBJ1-2; D not resolved. The sequencing input was PBMCs. CDR3 protein: CASSSVNYGYTF. In nucleotides, the CDR3 is TGTGCCAGCAGTTCAGTAAACTATGGCTACACCTTC.